These 31 T cell receptor beta chains share one sample of origin, sequenced in a study of blood T cell repertoires in COVID-19. The method was immunoSEQ multiplex PCR; TCRdb's version includes in-frame clones alone and lacks a portion of them. The profile shows roughly 52,000 clones, roughly 86% of them singletons. Sequencing was carried out using peripheral blood. These receptors all stem from a woman older than 75 with acute or convalescent COVID-19.

The chain recombines TRBV3-1 (or the pseudogene TRBV3-2) with TRBJ2-1, with 8 positions matching TRBD2. The V gene's germline CDR1 is LGHDT and CDR2 YNNKEL (reference sequence). The CDR3 loop spans 15 amino acids. Unmatched junction bases numbered 8, after V lost 5 bases and J lost 5 bases. CDR3 bases: TGTGCCAGCAGCTCGGGGGGGCGCATACACAATGAGCAGTTCTTC. It encodes CASSSGGRIHNEQFF.

The chain couples TRBV18 to TRBJ2-7; D unclear. Germline V CDR1 and CDR2: KGHSH, LQKENI. V was cut by 3 bases and J by 4 bases, with 10 bases left in between. This CDR3 is 13 amino acids long. The CDR3 loop reads CASSPYRDYEQYV. Here the CDR3 DNA reads TGTGCCAGCTCACCCTATCGCGATTACGAGCAGTACGTC.

This clone has just one count. This chain uses TRBV5-1 with TRBJ2-1, with D tentatively TRBD1 (5 bases). Trimming took off 7 bases at V and 0 bases at J, with 20 bases between the two ends. Germline V CDR1 and CDR2: SGHRS, YFSETQ. CDR3 length equals 17 residues. The CDR3 loop is CASRQGAGRYSYNEQFF. DNA for the CDR3: TGCGCCAGCCGCCAAGGGGCAGGCCGATACTCCTACAATGAGCAGTTCTTC. The variable domain in full, completed from reference TRBV5-1 and TRBJ2-1, reads KAGVTQTPRYLIKTRGQQVTLSCSPISGHRSVSWYQQTPGQGLQFLFEYFSETQRNKGNFPGRFSGRQFSNSRSEMNVSTLELGDSALYLCASRQGAGRYSYNEQFFGPGTRLTVL.

The chain couples TRBV7-3 to TRBJ2-3, with 11 bases aligning to TRBD2. Trimming cost V 5 bases and J 5 bases; bases outside gene matches: 6. Germline CDR1 is SGHTA and CDR2 is FQGTGA. This CDR3 is 15 amino acids long. The CDR3 region has the DNA TGTGCCAGCAGCCGAACCGGGACTAGCGGAGATACGCAGTATTTT. This translates into CASSRTGTSGDTQYF.

This rearrangement joins TRBV29-1 to TRBJ2-2; 10 bases fit TRBD1. CDR1 is SQVTM and CDR2 is ANQGSEA in the germline V gene. CDR3 length: 14 amino acids. V gave up 7 bases and J gave up 8 bases; unmatched junction bases: 10. In nucleotides, the CDR3 is TGCAGCGGATCGACAGGGGGCATATTGGGGGAGCTGTTTTTT. Its protein is CSGSTGGILGELFF.

This chain connects TRBV5-1 to TRBJ2-1; 10 nucleotides match TRBD2. This CDR3 has 15 residues. V was pared by 4 bases and J by 3 bases, with 4 bases of the junction left unmatched. Germline V gene sequence: CDR1 SGHRS, CDR2 YFSETQ. DNA for the CDR3: TGCGCCAGCAGCGAGGCTAGCGGGAGCTACAATGAGCAGTTCTTC. Its translation is CASSEASGSYNEQFF.

The V and J genes are TRBV6-5 and TRBJ1-3; D is ambiguous. Germline V gene lookup returns CDR1 MNHEY and CDR2 SVGAGI. This CDR3 region has 14 residues. Trimming shortened V by 7 bases and J by 2 bases, and 12 bases separated the two germline ends. CDR3 DNA sequence: TGTGCCAGCACCGACCGGGGTGCTGGAAACACCATATATTTT. Translation: CASTDRGAGNTIYF.

The CDR3 here is CASSDVSGGTYNEQFF. The CDR3 nucleotides are TGTGCCAGCAGTGACGTTAGTGGAGGGACTTACAATGAGCAGTTCTTC. The rearrangement uses TRBV6-1 and TRBJ2-1; TRBD2 might be the D (6 bases). Germline V gene data show CDR1 as MNHNS and CDR2 as SASEGT. The CDR3 consists of 16 residues. Trimming took 3 bases from V and 4 from J, leaving 16 bases between them.

The gene calls are TRBV9 and TRBJ1-2, with 9 bases aligning to TRBD1. The CDR3 is 15 residues long. CDR1 is SGDLS, CDR2 YYNGEE, per germline. J gave up 4 bases and V 3 bases, and 7 bases lay outside the gene matches. The DNA of the CDR3 is TGTGCCAGCAGCGGATCGGACAGGGGTCGCTATGGCTACACCTTC. Translation: CASSGSDRGRYGYTF. The variable domain in full, with the rest retrieved from reference TRBV9 and TRBJ1-2, is DSGVTQTPKHLITATGQRVTLRCSPRSGDLSVYWYQQSLDQGLQFLIQYYNGEERAKGNILERFSAQQFPDLHSELNLSSLELGDSALYFCASSGSDRGRYGYTFGSGTRLTVV.

This clone has at least ten counts. This chain links TRBV4-1 with TRBJ2-1; 14 bases agree with TRBD2. The CDR3 extends over 17 amino acids. V shed 4 bases and J 5 bases; nucleotides not matched to a gene: 7. Germline lookup yields CDR1 MGHRA and CDR2 YSYEKL. CDR3 bases: TGCGCCAGCAGCCTAGGGACTAGCGGGGGCCCCCACAATGAGCAGTTCTTC. It translates to CASSLGTSGGPHNEQFF.

The genes are TRBV6-5 and TRBJ2-7; 7 nucleotides line up with TRBD2. Germline trimming cut 7 bases from V and 2 bases from J; bases unmatched to any gene: 8. This CDR3 contains 14 residues. Germline CDR1 reads MNHEY; CDR2 reads SVGAGI. CDR3 loop: CASKEAGATYEQYV. The CDR3 region has the DNA TGTGCCAGCAAGGAGGCGGGAGCAACCTACGAGCAGTACGTC.

V usage is TRBV3-1 (or the pseudogene TRBV3-2) and J usage is TRBJ1-6, with D hard to call. CDR1 is LGHDT and CDR2 is YNNKEL in the germline V gene (reference sequence). V dropped 4 bases and J dropped 10 bases, with 11 bases sitting between them. The CDR3 has 13 residues. CDR3 in amino acids: CASSPNLFSPLHF. The CDR3 coding sequence is TGTGCCAGCAGCCCCAATCTATTCTCACCCCTCCACTTT.

The chain joins TRBV2 to TRBJ1-1; maybe TRBD1 (5 bases). The germline gives CDR1 SNHLY, CDR2 FYNNEI. V lost 6 bases, J lost 5 bases, and 13 bases lay in between. This CDR3 contains 13 residues. CDR3 residues: CASRGGEETEAFF. For the CDR3, the DNA is TGTGCCAGCAGGGGAGGGGAGGAAACTGAAGCTTTCTTT.

The V and J genes are TRBV2 and TRBJ2-1, with 8 bases matching TRBD2. Germline assignment: CDR1 SNHLY and CDR2 FYNNEI. This CDR3 spans 16 amino acids. V shed 1 base, J shed 7 bases, and the junction held 9 bases outside the gene matches. CDR3 coding DNA: TGTGCCAGCAGTGAAGAGGGGTTAGCGGGAAGGAATGAGCAGTTCTTC. This translates into CASSEEGLAGRNEQFF.

The V and J genes are TRBV27 and TRBJ1-2; TRBD1 matches 12 bases. In germline, CDR1 is MNHEY, CDR2 SMNVEV (reference sequence). The CDR3 consists of 22 residues. V dropped 3 bases and J dropped 8; count of bases not matched to a gene: 28. The DNA of the CDR3 is TGTGCCAGCAGTTTGAGGAGGGGACAGGGGGCGCAAAGGTCCTCTATACCGGGAGGCTACACCTTC. Translation: CASSLRRGQGAQRSSIPGGYTF.

V and J are TRBV19 and TRBJ2-7, with D tentatively TRBD1 (6 bases). V was shortened by 4 bases and J by 10 bases, with 11 bases between the two germline ends. There are 11 residues in the CDR3. Germline values: CDR1 LNHDA, CDR2 SQIVND (reference sequence). The CDR3, as DNA: TGTGCCAGTAGTACTACAGGGAAACAGTACTTC. Translating gives CASSTTGKQYF.

This clone occurred once. The chain is built from TRBV5-6 and TRBJ1-3; possibly TRBD1 for D (6 bases). CDR1 is SGHDT and CDR2 is YYEEEE in the germline V gene. Trimming removed 4 bases at V and 3 bases at J, with 14 bases between. This CDR3 has 15 amino acids. CDR3 in DNA: TGTGCCAGCAGCGCTCACAGGGTACTTGGAAACACCATATATTTT. It specifies CASSAHRVLGNTIYF.

This rearrangement joins TRBV3-1 (or the pseudogene TRBV3-2) to TRBJ2-3; 8 nucleotides line up with TRBD2. This CDR3 is built from 14 residues. In germline, CDR1 is LGHDT, CDR2 YNNKEL (reference sequence). The trim removed 2 bases at V and 5 bases at J, leaving 3 bases unmatched. The CDR3 region is CASSQTSGGDTQYF. The CDR3 DNA sequence: TGTGCCAGCAGCCAAACAAGCGGGGGAGATACGCAGTATTTT.

The V and J genes are TRBV3-1 (or the pseudogene TRBV3-2) and TRBJ2-5, with 10 nucleotides matching TRBD2. V lost 6 bases, J lost 3 bases, and 7 bases stayed unmatched. Germline CDR1 reads LGHDT; CDR2 reads YNNKEL (reference sequence). The CDR3 runs 15 residues. In DNA, the CDR3 is TGTGCCAGCAGGAAACACGGACTAGCGGAAGAGACCCAGTACTTC. It yields the protein CASRKHGLAEETQYF.

The V gene is TRBV9, the J gene TRBJ2-2; D not certain. This CDR3 contains 12 residues. Germline loops: CDR1 SGDLS, CDR2 YYNGEE. The V end was cut by 3 bases, the J end by 7 bases, with 7 bases between. Here the CDR3 DNA reads TGTGCCAGCAGCGCCCCCCACGGGGAGCTGTTTTTT. Protein product: CASSAPHGELFF.

This chain connects TRBV11-2 to TRBJ1-3, with 7 bases identical to TRBD1. The CDR3 is 15 amino acids. The V segment lost 5 bases and the J segment 0 bases; nucleotides outside the gene matches: 4. From germline, CDR1 is SGHAT and CDR2 FQNNGV. Here the CDR3 DNA reads TGTGCCAGCAGCGTAGCAGGGGGCTCTGGAAACACCATATATTTT. Translating gives CASSVAGGSGNTIYF.

This rearrangement joins TRBV4-2 to TRBJ1-1, with D possibly matching TRBD1 (6 bases). With 0 bases removed from V and 1 base from J, the gap between germline ends came to 15 bases. Looked up from germline, CDR1 is LGHNA and CDR2 is YNFKEQ. This CDR3 is built from 17 residues. CDR3 in amino acids: CASSQEPWAGANTEAFF. The CDR3 DNA is TGTGCCAGCAGCCAAGAACCATGGGCAGGGGCGAACACTGAAGCTTTCTTT.

The chain combines TRBV2 with TRBJ1-2; D gene ambiguous. The CDR3 has 14 residues. Germline values: CDR1 SNHLY, CDR2 FYNNEI. Trimming removed 5 bases from V and 2 bases from J, with 12 bases in between. In nucleotides, the CDR3 is TGTGCCAGCAGTATTAGTCAGGTCAACTATGGCTACACCTTC. It translates to CASSISQVNYGYTF.

The chain combines TRBV10-3 with TRBJ2-7; 7 bases align to TRBD1. Germline trimming cut 6 bases from V and 2 bases from J; bases unmatched to any gene: 7. In germline, CDR1 is ENHRY, CDR2 SYGVKD. This CDR3 spans 14 amino acids. CDR3 sequence (DNA): TGTGCCATCAGCCTTACAGGGGAAGCCTACGAGCAGTACGTC. Its protein product is CAISLTGEAYEQYV.

The chain links TRBV25-1 to TRBJ1-4; 10 bases map to TRBD1. The CDR3 is made up of 15 amino acids. CDR1 and CDR2 (germline): MGHDK, SYGVNS. The V segment lost 2 bases and the J segment 5 bases; nucleotides outside the gene matches: 2. CDR3 DNA sequence: TGTGCCAGCAGTGAACCGGGACAGGGGAATGAAAAACTGTTTTTT. Translated: CASSEPGQGNEKLFF.

The V call is TRBV6-5, the J call TRBJ2-5; D is ambiguous. Trimming removed 7 bases from V and 4 bases from J, with 16 bases in between. Germline values: CDR1 MNHEY, CDR2 SVGAGI. This CDR3 has 14 residues. CDR3 sequence reads: CASKDLDGLETQYF. DNA of the CDR3: TGTGCCAGCAAGGATCTGGATGGGCTAGAGACCCAGTACTTC.

The chain is built from TRBV19 and TRBJ2-1; 11 nucleotides agree with TRBD2. The CDR3 runs to 16 residues. Germline V CDR1 and CDR2: LNHDA, SQIVND (reference sequence). Trimming took 5 bases from V and 4 from J; bases not matched to a gene: 7. The CDR3: CASSPPSGRIYNEQFF. CDR3 DNA: TGTGCCAGTAGTCCCCCTAGCGGGAGGATTTACAATGAGCAGTTCTTC. The full variable domain, rest sourced from reference TRBV19 and TRBJ2-1, is DGGITQSPKYLFRKEGQNVTLSCEQNLNHDAMYWYRQDPGQGLRLIYYSQIVNDFQKGDIAEGYSVSREKKESFPLTVTSAQKNPTAFYLCASSPPSGRIYNEQFFGPGTRLTVL.

CDR3 protein: CASSPFRQGGYGYTF. DNA of the CDR3: TGTGCCAGCAGCCCTTTCCGCCAGGGAGGCTATGGCTACACCTTC. The chain uses TRBV7-9 and TRBJ1-2; the D gene is possibly TRBD1 (5 bases). The V gene lost 5 bases and the J gene lost 4 bases, with 17 bases spanning the gap. The CDR3 is 15 residues long. CDR1 is SEHNR, CDR2 FQNEAQ, per germline (reference sequence).

The rearrangement uses TRBV27 and TRBJ2-1, with TRBD1 matching over 7 bases. The J segment lost 4 bases and the V segment lost 2 bases, leaving 8 bases of the junction unmatched. The germline V gene encodes CDR1 MNHEY and CDR2 SMNVEV (reference sequence). The CDR3 is 16 residues long. Here the CDR3 DNA reads TGTGCCAGCAGTTTAGAAGAGACAGGGTCATACAATGAGCAGTTCTTC. Its protein product is CASSLEETGSYNEQFF.

The gene calls are TRBV18 and TRBJ2-7; D is perhaps TRBD2 (5 bases). Between the trimmed V and J ends, which lost 3 bases and 2 bases, there was a span of 11 bases. The CDR3 has 14 residues. From germline, CDR1 is KGHSH and CDR2 LQKENI. The CDR3 bases are TGTGCCAGCTCACCCGTCAGCGGACCCTACGAGCAGTACGTC. It encodes CASSPVSGPYEQYV.

This chain joins TRBV10-3 and TRBJ2-7, with a possible D match to TRBD1 (6 bases). Germline CDR1 and CDR2: ENHRY and SYGVKD. The ends were cut back, 4 bases at V and 5 bases at J, with 15 bases in the middle. The CDR3 extends over 14 amino acids. CDR3 loop: CAISGGLGSNEQYV. The CDR3, as DNA: TGTGCCATCAGTGGGGGGCTCGGATCCAACGAGCAGTACGTC.